This T cell receptor (beta chain) originates from a study of shared T cell receptors in the human thymus. Per the germline V gene, CDR1 is LNHDA and CDR2 is SQIVND (reference sequence). This CDR3 contains 14 residues. V lost 10 bases, J lost 5 bases, and 8 bases stayed unmatched. Here immunoSEQ multiplex PCR was the method, and the copy in TCRdb shows in-frame clones only, minus some. Altogether about 660,000 clones are present, over 75% being singletons, with the ten largest covering 0.0095% to 0.012%. This clone has a single count. The sample also formed part of further work on human thymus T cells. That source notes: Thymic tissue was derived from resections collected during corrective heart surgery.

This rearrangement joins TRBV19 to TRBJ2-1; TRBD1 matches at 10 bases. The sample consisted of thymocytes. The TCR was taken from a boy in the first two years of life with a congenital heart defect. The CDR3 DNA is TGTGCCACGAGGGGCGGGACAGGGGACAATGAGCAGTTCTTC. Translated: CATRGGTGDNEQFF.